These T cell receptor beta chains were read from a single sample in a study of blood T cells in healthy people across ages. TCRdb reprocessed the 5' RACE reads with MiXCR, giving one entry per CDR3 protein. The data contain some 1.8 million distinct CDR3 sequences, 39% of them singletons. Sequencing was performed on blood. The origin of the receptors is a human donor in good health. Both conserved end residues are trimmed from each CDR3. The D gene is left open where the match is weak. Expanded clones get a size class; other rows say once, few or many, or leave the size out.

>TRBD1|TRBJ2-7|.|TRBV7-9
ASSKGDRRYEQY
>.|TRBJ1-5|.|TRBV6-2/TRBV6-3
ASSYSLWSRNGFNQPQH
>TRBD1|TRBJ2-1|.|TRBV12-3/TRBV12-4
ASSRGDRSSYNEQF
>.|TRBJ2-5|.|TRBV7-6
ASSLANPLLETQY
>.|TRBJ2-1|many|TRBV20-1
SASNGGSYNEQF
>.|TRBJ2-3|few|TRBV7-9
ASSSRLRRDTQY
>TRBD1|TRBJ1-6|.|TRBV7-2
AGSLRAGGDNSPLH
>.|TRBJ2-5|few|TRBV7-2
ASSQTRLGETQY
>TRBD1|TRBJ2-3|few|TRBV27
ASSWDSFPLTDTQY
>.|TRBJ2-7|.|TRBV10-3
AISLGTAYEQY
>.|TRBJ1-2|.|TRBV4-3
ASSQIRDFVHT
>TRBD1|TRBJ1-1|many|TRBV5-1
ASSSTGVTEAF
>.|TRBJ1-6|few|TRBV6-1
ASRGDSYNSPLH
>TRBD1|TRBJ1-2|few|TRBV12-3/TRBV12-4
ASRPTGGSGGYT
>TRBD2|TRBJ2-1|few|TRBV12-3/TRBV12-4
ASSGVRGGSYNEQF
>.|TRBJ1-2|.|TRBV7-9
ASSPNHGYT
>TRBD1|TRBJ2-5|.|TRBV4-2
ASSQLEGGEETQY
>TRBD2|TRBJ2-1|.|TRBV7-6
ASSLEASGGTYNEQF
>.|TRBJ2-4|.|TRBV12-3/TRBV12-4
AGSPQGGGNIQY
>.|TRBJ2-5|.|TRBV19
ASSPAWSAETQY
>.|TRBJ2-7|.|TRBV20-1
SATPGHERSYEQY
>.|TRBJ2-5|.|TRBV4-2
ASSQEGTGTQETQY
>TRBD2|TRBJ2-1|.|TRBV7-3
ASSYPGASGFYNEQF
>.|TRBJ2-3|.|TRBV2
ASRYWRGRDDNEQY
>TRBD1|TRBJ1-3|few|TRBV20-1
SASIGTEPGNTIY
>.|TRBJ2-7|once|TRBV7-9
ASSLGRGIRDEQY
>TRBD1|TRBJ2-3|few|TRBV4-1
ASSQVPRARYFSGGTQY